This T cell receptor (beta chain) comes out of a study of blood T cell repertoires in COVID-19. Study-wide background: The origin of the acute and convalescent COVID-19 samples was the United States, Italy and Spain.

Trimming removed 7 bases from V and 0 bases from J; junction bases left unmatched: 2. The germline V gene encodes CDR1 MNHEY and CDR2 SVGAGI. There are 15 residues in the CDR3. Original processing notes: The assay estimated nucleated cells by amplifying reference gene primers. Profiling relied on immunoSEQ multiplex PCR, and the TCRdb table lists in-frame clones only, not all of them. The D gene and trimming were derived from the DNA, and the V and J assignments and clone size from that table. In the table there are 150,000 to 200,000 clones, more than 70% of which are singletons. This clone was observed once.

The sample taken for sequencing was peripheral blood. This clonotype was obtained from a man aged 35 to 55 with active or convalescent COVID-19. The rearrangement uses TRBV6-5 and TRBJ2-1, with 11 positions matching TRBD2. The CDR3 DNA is TGTGCCAGCAAAACTAGCGGGAGCTCCTACAATGAGCAGTTCTTC. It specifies CASKTSGSSYNEQFF.